This T cell receptor (beta chain) was recorded in a study of breast tumors, draining lymph nodes, adjacent tissues. Study-wide findings and caveats: Luminal-like breast cancer showed significantly higher tumor–nontumor repertoire similarity than basal-like.

MiXCR, run by TCRdb on the multiplex PCR reads, gives a single entry per CDR3 protein. The data hold approximately 300,000 distinct CDR3 sequences, with around 31% observed a single time. Germline CDR1 reads SEHNR; CDR2 reads FQNEAQ (reference sequence). CDR3 length: 16 amino acids. The J segment lost 8 bases and the V segment lost 5 bases, leaving 12 bases of the junction unmatched. Axillary draining lymph nodes of breast cancer patients supplied the node samples. This clonotype was observed many times. Its specificity is not known. The rearrangement links TRBV7-9 to TRBJ2-1; 10 nucleotides line up with TRBD2. The source material was axillary lymph node tissue. This sequence originates from a female donor with breast cancer. Some clones in this sample may be carry-over from other donors' samples. The CDR3 loop is CASSPRGSSGSYEQFF. In DNA form, the CDR3 reads TGTGCCAGCAGCCCCCGAGGTTCTAGCGGGAGTTATGAGCAGTTCTTC.